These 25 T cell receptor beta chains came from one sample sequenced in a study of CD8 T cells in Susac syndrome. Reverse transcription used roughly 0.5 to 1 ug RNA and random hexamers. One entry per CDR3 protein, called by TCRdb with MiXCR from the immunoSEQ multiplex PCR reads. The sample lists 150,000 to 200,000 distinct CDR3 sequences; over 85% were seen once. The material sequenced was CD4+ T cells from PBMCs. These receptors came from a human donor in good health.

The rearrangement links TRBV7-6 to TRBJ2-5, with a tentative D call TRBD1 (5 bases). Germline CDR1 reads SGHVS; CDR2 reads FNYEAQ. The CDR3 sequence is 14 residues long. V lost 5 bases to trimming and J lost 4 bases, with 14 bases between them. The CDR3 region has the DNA TGTGCCAGCAGCATTAATCAGGGCGGAGAGACCCAGTACTTC. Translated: CASSINQGGETQYF.

The CDR3 loop reads CAISERGGSSPLHF. In DNA form, the CDR3 reads TGTGCCATCAGTGAGAGAGGGGGAAGCTCTCCCCTCCACTTT. This chain joins TRBV10-3 and TRBJ1-6, with D perhaps matching TRBD1 (6 bases). The CDR3 loop spans 14 amino acids. The V gene lost 2 bases and the J gene lost 13 bases, with 15 bases spanning the gap. CDR1 ENHRY and CDR2 SYGVKD come from the germline V gene.

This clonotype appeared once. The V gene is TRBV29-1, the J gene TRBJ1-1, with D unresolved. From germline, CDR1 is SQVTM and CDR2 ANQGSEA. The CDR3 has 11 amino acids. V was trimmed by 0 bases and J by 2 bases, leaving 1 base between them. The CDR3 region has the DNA TGCAGCGTTGAAGAAAACACTGAAGCTTTCTTT. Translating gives CSVEENTEAFF.

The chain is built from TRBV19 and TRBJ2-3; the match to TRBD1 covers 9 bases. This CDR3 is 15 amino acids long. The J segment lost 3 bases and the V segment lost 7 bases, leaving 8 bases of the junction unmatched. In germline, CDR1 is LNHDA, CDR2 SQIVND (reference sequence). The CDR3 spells CASTNRGLGTDTQYF. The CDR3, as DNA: TGTGCCAGTACCAACAGGGGGCTTGGGACAGATACGCAGTATTTT.

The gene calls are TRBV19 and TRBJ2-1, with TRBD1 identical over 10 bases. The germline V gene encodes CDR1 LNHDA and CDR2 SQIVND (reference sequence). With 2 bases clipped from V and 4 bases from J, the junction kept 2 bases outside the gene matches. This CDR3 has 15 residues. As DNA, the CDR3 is TGTGCCAGTAGTATACCGGGACAGGGGTACAATGAGCAGTTCTTC. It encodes CASSIPGQGYNEQFF.

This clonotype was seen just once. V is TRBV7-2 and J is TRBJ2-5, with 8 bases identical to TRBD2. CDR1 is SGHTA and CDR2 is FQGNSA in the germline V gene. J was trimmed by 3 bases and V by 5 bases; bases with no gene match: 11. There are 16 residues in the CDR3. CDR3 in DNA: TGTGCCAGCAGCCCTCCGGCGGGGGGTTGGAAAGAGACCCAGTACTTC. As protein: CASSPPAGGWKETQYF.

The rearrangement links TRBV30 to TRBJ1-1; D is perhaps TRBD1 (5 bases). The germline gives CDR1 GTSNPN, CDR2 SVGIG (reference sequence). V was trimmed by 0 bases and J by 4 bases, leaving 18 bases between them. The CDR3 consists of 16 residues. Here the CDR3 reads CAWSVPEAGWVTEAFF. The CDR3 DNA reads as TGTGCCTGGAGTGTCCCCGAGGCAGGGTGGGTCACTGAAGCTTTCTTT.

CDR3 nucleotide sequence: TGCAGTGCTGAAGGACTAGCAGCGGCCCAAGAGACCCAGTACTTC. Its translation is CSAEGLAAAQETQYF. The chain is built from TRBV20-1 and TRBJ2-5; 8 nucleotides agree with TRBD2. V shed 5 bases, J shed 1 base, and the junction held 9 bases outside the gene matches. The CDR3 has 15 residues. Germline V lookup: CDR1 DFQATT, CDR2 SNEGSKA (reference sequence).

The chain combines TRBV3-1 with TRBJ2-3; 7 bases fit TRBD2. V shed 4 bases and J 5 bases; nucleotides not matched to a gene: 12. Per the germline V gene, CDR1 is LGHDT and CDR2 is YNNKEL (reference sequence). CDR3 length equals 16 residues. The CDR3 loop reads CASSPLSGAAVDTQYF. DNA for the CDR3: TGTGCCAGCAGCCCATTGAGCGGGGCCGCGGTAGATACGCAGTATTTT.

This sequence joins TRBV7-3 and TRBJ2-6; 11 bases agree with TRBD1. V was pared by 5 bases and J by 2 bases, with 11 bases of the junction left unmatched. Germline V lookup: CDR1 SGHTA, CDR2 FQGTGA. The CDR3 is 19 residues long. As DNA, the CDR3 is TGTGCCAGCAGCCGCTGGACAGGGGGCGCCAGGACTGGGGCCAACGTCCTGACTTTC. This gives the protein CASSRWTGGARTGANVLTF.

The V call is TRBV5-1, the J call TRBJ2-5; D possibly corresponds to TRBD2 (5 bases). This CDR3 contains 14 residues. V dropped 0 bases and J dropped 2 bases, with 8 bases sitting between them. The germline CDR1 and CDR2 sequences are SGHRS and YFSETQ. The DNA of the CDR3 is TGCGCCAGCAGCTTGGCCCCGGGACAAGAGACCCAGTACTTC. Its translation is CASSLAPGQETQYF.

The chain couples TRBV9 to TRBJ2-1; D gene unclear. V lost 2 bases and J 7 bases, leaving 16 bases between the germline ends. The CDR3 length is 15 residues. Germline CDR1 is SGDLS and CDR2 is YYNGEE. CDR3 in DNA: TGTGCCAGCAGCGTGTGGGATGGGCAGATGAATGAGCAGTTCTTC. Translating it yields CASSVWDGQMNEQFF.

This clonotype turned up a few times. CDR3 nucleotide sequence: TGTGCCAGCAGCTTAGGGCAGGGGGACTACAATGAGCAGTTCTTC. Its protein product is CASSLGQGDYNEQFF. The V call is TRBV7-6, the J call TRBJ2-1; 7 bases are a match to TRBD1. The CDR3 loop spans 15 amino acids. V trimming: 1 base; J trimming: 3 bases; junction bases outside the gene matches: 3. The germline V gene has CDR1 SGHVS and CDR2 FNYEAQ.

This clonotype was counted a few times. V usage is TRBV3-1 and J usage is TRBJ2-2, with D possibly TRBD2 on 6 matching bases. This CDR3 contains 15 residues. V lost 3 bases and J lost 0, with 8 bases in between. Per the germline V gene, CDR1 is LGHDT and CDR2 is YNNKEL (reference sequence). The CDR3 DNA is TGTGCCAGCAGCCAGGGCGGGGCGAACACCGGGGAGCTGTTTTTT. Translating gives CASSQGGANTGELFF.

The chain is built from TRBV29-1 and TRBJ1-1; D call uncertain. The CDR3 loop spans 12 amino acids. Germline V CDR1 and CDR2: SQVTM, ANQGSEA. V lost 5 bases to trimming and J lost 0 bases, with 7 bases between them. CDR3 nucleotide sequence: TGCAGCGTTCAGGTAATGAACACTGAAGCTTTCTTT. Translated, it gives CSVQVMNTEAFF.

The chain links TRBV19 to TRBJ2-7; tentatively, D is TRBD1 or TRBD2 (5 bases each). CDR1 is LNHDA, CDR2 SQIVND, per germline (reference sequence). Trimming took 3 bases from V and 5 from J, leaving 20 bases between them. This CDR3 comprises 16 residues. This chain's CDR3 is CASSMGWDPRADEQYF. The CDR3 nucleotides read TGTGCCAGTAGTATGGGGTGGGACCCCAGGGCTGACGAGCAGTACTTC.

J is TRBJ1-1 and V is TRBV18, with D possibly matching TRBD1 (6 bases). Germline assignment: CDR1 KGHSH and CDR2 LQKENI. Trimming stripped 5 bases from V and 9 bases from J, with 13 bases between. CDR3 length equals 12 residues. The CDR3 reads CASSSDTGKAFF. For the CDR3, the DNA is TGTGCCAGCTCATCAGACACAGGGAAAGCTTTCTTT.

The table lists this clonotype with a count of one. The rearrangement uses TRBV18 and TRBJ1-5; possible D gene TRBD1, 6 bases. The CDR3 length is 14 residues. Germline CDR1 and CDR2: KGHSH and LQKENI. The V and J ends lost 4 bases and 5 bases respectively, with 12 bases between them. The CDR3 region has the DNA TGTGCCAGCTCACAACAGGGTATGGATCAGCCCCAGCATTTT. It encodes CASSQQGMDQPQHF.

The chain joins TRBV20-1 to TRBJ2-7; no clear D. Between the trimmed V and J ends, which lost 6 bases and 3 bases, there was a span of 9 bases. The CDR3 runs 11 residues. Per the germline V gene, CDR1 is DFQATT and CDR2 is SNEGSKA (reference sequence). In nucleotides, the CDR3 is TGCAGTGCAGAATCCGTCTACGAGCAGTACTTC. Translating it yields CSAESVYEQYF.

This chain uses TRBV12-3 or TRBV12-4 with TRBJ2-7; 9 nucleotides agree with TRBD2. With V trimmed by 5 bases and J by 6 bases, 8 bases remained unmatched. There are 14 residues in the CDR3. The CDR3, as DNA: TGTGCCAGCAGTCTCGGGCGGGGGGGATTCGAGCAGTACTTC. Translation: CASSLGRGGFEQYF.

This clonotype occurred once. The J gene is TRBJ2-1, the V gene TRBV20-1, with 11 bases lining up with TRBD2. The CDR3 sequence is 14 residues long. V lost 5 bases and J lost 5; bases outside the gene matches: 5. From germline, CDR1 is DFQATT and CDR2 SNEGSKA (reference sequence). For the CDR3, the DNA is TGCAGTGCTTTTAGCGGGGGGGCGGACAATGAGCAGTTCTTC. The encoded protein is CSAFSGGADNEQFF.

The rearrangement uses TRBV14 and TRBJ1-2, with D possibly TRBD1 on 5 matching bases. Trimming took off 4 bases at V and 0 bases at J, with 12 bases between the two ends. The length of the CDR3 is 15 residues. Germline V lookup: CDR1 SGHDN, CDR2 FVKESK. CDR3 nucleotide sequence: TGTGCCAGCAGCCTCGAGGCGGGGGCTAACTATGGCTACACCTTC. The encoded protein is CASSLEAGANYGYTF.

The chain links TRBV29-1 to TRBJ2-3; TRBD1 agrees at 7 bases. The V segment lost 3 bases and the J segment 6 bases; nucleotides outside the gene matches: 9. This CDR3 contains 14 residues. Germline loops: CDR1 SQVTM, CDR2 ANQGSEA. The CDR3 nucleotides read TGCAGCGTTGACCTCGACAGGGCCATCGATACGCAGTATTTT. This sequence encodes CSVDLDRAIDTQYF.

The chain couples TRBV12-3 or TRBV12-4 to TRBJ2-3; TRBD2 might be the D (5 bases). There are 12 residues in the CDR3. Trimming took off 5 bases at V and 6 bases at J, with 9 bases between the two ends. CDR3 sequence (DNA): TGTGCCAGCAGTGGAGGCGGTGATACGCAGTATTTT. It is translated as CASSGGGDTQYF.

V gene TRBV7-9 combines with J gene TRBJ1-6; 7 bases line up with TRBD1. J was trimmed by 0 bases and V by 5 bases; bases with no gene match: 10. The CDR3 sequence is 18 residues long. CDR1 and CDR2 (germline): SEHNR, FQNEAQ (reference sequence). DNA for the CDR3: TGTGCCAGCAGCGGTCAACGACAGGGTTACTCCTATAATTCACCCCTCCACTTT. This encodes CASSGQRQGYSYNSPLHF.